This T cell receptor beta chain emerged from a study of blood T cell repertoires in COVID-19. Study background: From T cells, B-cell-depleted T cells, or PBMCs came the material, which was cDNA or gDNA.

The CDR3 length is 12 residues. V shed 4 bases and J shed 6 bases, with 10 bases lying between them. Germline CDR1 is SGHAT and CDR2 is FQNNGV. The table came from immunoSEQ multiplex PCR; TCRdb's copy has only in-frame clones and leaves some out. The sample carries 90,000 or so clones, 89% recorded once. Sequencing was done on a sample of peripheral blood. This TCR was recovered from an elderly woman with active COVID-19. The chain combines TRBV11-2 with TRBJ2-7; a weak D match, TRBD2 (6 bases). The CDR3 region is CASSSLEGEQYF. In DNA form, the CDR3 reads TGTGCCAGCAGCTCGCTGGAGGGCGAGCAGTACTTC.